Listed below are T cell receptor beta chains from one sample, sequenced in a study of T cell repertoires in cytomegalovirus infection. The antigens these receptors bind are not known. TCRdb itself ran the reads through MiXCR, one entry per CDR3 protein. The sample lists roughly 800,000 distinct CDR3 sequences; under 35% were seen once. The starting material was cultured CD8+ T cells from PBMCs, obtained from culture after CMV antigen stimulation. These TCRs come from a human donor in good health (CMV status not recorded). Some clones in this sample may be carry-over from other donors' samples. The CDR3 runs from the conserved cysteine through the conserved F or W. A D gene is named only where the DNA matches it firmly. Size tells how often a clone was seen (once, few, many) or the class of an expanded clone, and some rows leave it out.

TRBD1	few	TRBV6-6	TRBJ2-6	CASSRVDRAGANVLTF	TGTGCCAGCAGTCGCGTAGACAGGGCTGGGGCCAACGTCCTGACTTTC
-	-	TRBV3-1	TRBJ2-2	CASSQGLATNTGELFF	TGTGCCAGCAGCCAAGGTCTAGCGACGAACACCGGGGAGCTGTTTTTT
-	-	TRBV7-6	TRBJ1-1	CASSLAMGTNTEAFF	TGTGCCAGCAGCTTAGCGATGGGGACGAACACTGAAGCTTTCTTT
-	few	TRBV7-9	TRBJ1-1	CASSLSTGGNTEAFF	TGTGCCAGCAGCTTATCGACGGGTGGGAACACTGAAGCTTTCTTT
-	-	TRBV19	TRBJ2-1	CASSIGRNNEQFF	TGTGCCAGTAGTATAGGCAGAAACAATGAGCAGTTCTTC
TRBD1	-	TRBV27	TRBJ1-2	CASSSRGDSYYGYTF	TGTGCCAGCAGTTCCCGGGGGGACAGTTACTATGGCTACACCTTC
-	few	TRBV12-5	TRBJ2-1	CASGLEASEQFF	TGTGCTAGTGGCCTTGAGGCCTCGGAGCAGTTCTTC
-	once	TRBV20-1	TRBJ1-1	CSARGRTTYEAFF	TGCAGTGCTAGAGGCCGGACAACTTACGAAGCTTTCTTT
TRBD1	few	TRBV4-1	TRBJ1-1	CASSQVGTGDSRNTEAFF	TGCGCCAGCAGCCAAGTCGGTACAGGGGATTCTAGGAACACTGAAGCTTTCTTT
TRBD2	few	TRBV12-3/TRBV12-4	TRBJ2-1	CASRTGGSSYNEQFF	TGTGCCAGCAGGACCGGGGGGAGCTCCTACAATGAGCAGTTCTTC
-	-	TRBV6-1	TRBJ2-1	CASSDAGSSYNEQFF	TGTGCCAGCAGTGACGCGGGGAGCTCCTACAATGAGCAGTTCTTC
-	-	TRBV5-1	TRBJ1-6	CASSLTGGVGSPLHF	TGCGCCAGCAGCCTGACAGGCGGGGTAGGTTCACCCCTCCACTTT
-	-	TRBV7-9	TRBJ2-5	CASSPPGPDQETQYF	TGTGCCAGCAGCCCTCCGGGACCTGACCAAGAGACCCAGTACTTC
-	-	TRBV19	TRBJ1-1	CASSIGHTEAFF	TGTGCCAGTAGTATAGGGCACACTGAAGCTTTCTTT
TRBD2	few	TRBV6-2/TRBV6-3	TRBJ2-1	CASSRVAGGHEQFF	TGTGCCTCTTCGAGGGTAGCGGGGGGCCATGAGCAGTTCTTC
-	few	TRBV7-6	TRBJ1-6	CASRTTGTNSPLHF	TGTGCCAGCAGGACAACAGGGACCAATTCACCCCTCCACTTT
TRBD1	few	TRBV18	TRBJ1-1	CASSSNRGIVFGAFF	TGTGCCAGCTCATCCAACAGGGGGATAGTCTTTGGAGCTTTCTTT
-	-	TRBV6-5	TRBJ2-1	CASARDLAYNEQFF	TGTGCCAGCGCCCGGGACTTAGCCTACAATGAGCAGTTCTTC
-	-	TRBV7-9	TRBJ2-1	CASSPAAGSDNEQFF	TGTGCCAGCAGCCCCGCCGCCGGGTCCGACAATGAGCAGTTCTTC
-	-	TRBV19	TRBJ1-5	CASSTTNRRIDQPQHF	TGTGCCAGTAGTACGACAAATAGGAGGATCGATCAGCCCCAGCATTTT
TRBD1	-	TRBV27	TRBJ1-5	CASSKDRAAQPQHF	TGTGCCAGCAGCAAGGACAGGGCCGCTCAGCCCCAGCATTTT
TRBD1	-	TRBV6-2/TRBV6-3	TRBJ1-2	CASSYLTGGARYTF	TGTGCCAGCAGTTACCTCACAGGGGGCGCACGCTACACCTTC
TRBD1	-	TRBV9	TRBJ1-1	CASSETGQLNTEAFF	TGTGCCAGCAGCGAGACGGGACAGTTGAACACTGAAGCTTTCTTT
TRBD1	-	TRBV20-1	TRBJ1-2	CSASRDRDIGGYTF	TGCAGTGCTTCCCGGGACAGGGATATTGGTGGCTACACCTTC
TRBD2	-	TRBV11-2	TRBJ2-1	CASSSPGLAGWRSYNEQFF	TGTGCCAGCAGCTCCCCGGGACTAGCGGGTTGGCGCTCCTACAATGAGCAGTTCTTC
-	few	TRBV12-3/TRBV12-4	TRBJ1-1	CASIGGGTTEAFF	TGTGCCAGCATTGGGGGAGGTACGACTGAAGCTTTCTTT
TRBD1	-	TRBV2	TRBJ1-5	CASRDRVEPQHF	TGTGCCAGCAGGGACAGGGTGGAGCCCCAGCATTTT
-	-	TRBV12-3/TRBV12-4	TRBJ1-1	CASSFIPRIAEAFF	TGTGCCAGCAGTTTTATCCCGCGCATAGCTGAAGCTTTCTTT
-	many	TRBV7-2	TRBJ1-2	CASSSNQGDYGYTF	TGTGCCAGCAGCTCCAACCAAGGGGACTATGGCTACACCTTC
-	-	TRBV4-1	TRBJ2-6	CASSRDSSGANVLTF	TGCGCCAGCAGCCGAGACAGCTCTGGGGCCAACGTCCTGACTTTC
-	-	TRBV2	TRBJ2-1	CASSEAKNEQFF	TGTGCCAGCAGTGAAGCGAAAAATGAGCAGTTCTTC
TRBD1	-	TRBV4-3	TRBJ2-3	CASSQGQGELNTQYF	TGCGCCAGCAGCCAAGGACAGGGGGAATTGAATACGCAGTATTTT
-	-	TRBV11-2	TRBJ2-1	CASSLGTRIRDYYNEQFF	TGTGCCAGCAGCTTAGGAACGCGTATTAGGGATTACTACAATGAGCAGTTCTTC
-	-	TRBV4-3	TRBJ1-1	CASSQDSVGSYTEAFF	TGCGCCAGCAGCCAAGACTCGGTCGGGAGCTACACTGAAGCTTTCTTT
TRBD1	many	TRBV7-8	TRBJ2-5	CASSITPTGLSQETQYF	TGTGCCAGCAGCATCACCCCGACAGGGTTAAGCCAAGAGACCCAGTACTTC
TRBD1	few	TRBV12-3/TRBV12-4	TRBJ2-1	CASTPGQALYNEQFF	TGTGCCAGCACCCCGGGACAGGCCCTCTACAATGAGCAGTTCTTC
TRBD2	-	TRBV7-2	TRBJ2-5	CASKKERGGTETQYF	TGTGCCAGCAAAAAAGAGCGGGGGGGCACGGAGACCCAGTACTTC
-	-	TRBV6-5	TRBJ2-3	CASSYSTSTGVSTDTQYF	TGTGCCAGCAGTTACTCGACCTCGACCGGGGTGAGCACAGATACGCAGTATTTT
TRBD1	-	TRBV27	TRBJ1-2	CASSRFGDRDSPNYGYTF	TGTGCCAGCAGTCGTTTCGGGGACAGGGATTCCCCTAACTATGGCTACACCTTC
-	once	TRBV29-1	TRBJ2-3	CSVEGFALSGGPTDTQYF	TGCAGCGTTGAAGGGTTCGCGTTGTCCGGGGGGCCCACAGATACGCAGTATTTT
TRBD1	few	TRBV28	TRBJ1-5	CASSLRTGKGQPQHF	TGTGCCAGCAGTTTGAGGACAGGGAAAGGTCAGCCCCAGCATTTT
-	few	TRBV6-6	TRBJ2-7	CASSYTNSLSYEQYF	TGTGCCAGCAGTTACACGAACAGCCTTTCCTACGAGCAGTACTTC
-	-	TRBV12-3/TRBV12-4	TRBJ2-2	CASSLPGLTGELFF	TGTGCCAGCAGTTTACCCGGACTCACCGGGGAGCTGTTTTTT
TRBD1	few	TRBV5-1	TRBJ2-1	CASSVLQGSGEQFF	TGCGCCAGCAGCGTCCTACAGGGGTCGGGAGAGCAGTTCTTC
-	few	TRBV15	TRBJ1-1	CATSRDPGLFTEAFF	TGTGCCACCAGCAGAGATCCTGGACTGTTCACTGAAGCTTTCTTT
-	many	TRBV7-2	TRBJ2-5	CASSLAGAQETQYF	TGTGCCAGCAGCTTAGCGGGGGCACAAGAGACCCAGTACTTC
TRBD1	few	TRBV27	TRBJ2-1	CASSLAQGARYNEQFF	TGTGCCAGCAGTTTGGCTCAGGGGGCTAGATACAATGAGCAGTTCTTC
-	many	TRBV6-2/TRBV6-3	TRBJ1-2	CASSYLARATYGYTF	TGTGCCAGCAGTTACCTTGCGCGGGCCACATATGGCTACACCTTC